This T cell receptor (beta chain) was observed in a study of blood T cell repertoires in COVID-19. Data came from immunoSEQ multiplex PCR; TCRdb stores just in-frame clones and leaves some out. The repertoire has 350,000 to 500,000 clones, roughly 84% of them found once; the top ten carry about 1.4%. Trimming removed 5 bases from V and 2 bases from J, with 25 bases in between. Germline CDR1 SGHAT, CDR2 FQNNGV. This CDR3 has 19 amino acids. The specimen was PBMCs or T cells enriched from blood (not recorded which). The rearrangement uses TRBV11-2 and TRBJ2-1, with a weak D call TRBD2 (6 bases). The TCR originated in a woman under 30 who had been exposed to COVID-19. CDR3 residues: CASSPSGQSPPDTYNEQFF. The CDR3 bases are TGTGCCAGCAGCCCGAGCGGGCAGAGCCCCCCCGACACCTACAATGAGCAGTTCTTC.